Listed here is a single TCR beta chain. V was pared by 1 base and J by 6 bases, with 8 bases between. CDR3 size: 13 residues. Germline V lookup: CDR1 SGHVS, CDR2 FNYEAQ. This sample is drawn from a study of T cell responses to AZD1222 COVID-19 vaccine. About the research overall: Samples with a second dose at about 4 or about 12 weeks were pooled together.

The repertoire was sequenced with immunoSEQ multiplex PCR; TCRdb's copy has only in-frame clones and lacks some. The table shows 150,000 or so clones, with 90% occurring only once. Sequencing used peripheral blood, obtained on day 0 of AZD1222 vaccination. The receptor was isolated from an adult in good health. This chain joins TRBV7-6 and TRBJ2-3; unclear D gene. CDR3 bases: TGTGCCAGCAGCTTAGTACTTGGGGATACGCAGTATTTT. Residues: CASSLVLGDTQYF.